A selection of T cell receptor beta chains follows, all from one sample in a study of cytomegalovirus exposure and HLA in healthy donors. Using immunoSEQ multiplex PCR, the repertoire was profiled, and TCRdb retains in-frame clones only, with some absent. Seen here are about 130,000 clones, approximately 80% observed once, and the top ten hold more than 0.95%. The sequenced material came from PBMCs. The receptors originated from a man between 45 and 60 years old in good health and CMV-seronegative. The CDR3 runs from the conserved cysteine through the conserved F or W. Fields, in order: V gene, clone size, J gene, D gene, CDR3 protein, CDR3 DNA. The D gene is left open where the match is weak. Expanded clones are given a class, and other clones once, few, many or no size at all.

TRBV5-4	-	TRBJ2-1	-	CASSLGEWEQFF	TGTGCCAGCAGCTTAGGAGAGTGGGAGCAGTTCTTC
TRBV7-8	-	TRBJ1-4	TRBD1	CASSLGFPGTGDEKLFF	TGTGCCAGCAGCTTAGGATTCCCCGGGACAGGGGACGAAAAACTGTTTTTT
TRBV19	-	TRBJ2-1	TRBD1	CASSILGTGVMREQFF	TGTGCCAGTAGTATTTTAGGGACAGGGGTGATGCGTGAGCAGTTCTTC
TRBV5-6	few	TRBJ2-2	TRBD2	CASSMGLAETGELFF	TGTGCCAGCAGCATGGGACTAGCGGAGACCGGGGAGCTGTTTTTT
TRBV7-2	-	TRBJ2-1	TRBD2	CASSLAGVSYNEQFF	TGTGCCAGCAGCCTAGCGGGAGTCTCCTACAATGAGCAGTTCTTC
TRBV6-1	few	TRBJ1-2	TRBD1	CASPKQGVQGYTF	TGTGCCAGCCCAAAACAGGGGGTCCAAGGCTACACCTTC
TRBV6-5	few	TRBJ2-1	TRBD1	CASSPLGQGGDEQFF	TGTGCCAGCAGCCCACTGGGACAGGGAGGCGATGAGCAGTTCTTC
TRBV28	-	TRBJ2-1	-	CASSLSPTGYNEQFF	TGTGCCAGCAGCCTATCCCCGACAGGATACAATGAGCAGTTCTTC
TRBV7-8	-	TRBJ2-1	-	CASSRIRGNEQFF	TGTGCCAGCAGCCGCATACGGGGCAATGAGCAGTTCTTC
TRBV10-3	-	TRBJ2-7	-	CAIFSGTAPYEQYF	TGTGCCATCTTTAGCGGGACAGCGCCCTACGAGCAGTACTTC
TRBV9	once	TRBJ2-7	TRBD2	CASSVDPGTTSYEQYF	TGTGCCAGCAGCGTAGATCCGGGGACTACTTCCTACGAGCAGTACTTC
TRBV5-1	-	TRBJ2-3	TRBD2	CASSHQWGRGDTQYF	TGCGCCAGCAGTCACCAATGGGGGAGGGGAGATACGCAGTATTTT
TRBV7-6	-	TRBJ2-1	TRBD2	CASSYLGTSGFNEQFF	TGTGCCAGCAGCTATCTTGGGACTAGCGGGTTCAATGAGCAGTTCTTC
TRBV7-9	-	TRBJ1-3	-	CASSLSLSGNTIYF	TGTGCCAGCAGCCTTAGTCTCTCTGGAAACACCATATATTTT
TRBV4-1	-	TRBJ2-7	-	CASSQAQNLGGPSYEQYF	TGCGCCAGCAGCCAAGCCCAAAACTTAGGAGGGCCCTCCTACGAGCAGTACTTC
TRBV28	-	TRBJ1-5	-	CASSLKGGGQPQHF	TGTGCCAGCAGTTTAAAGGGAGGCGGACAGCCCCAGCATTTT
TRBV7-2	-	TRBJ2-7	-	CASSSPLGQVTYEQYF	TGTGCCAGCAGCTCCCCCCTGGGGCAGGTCACCTACGAGCAGTACTTC
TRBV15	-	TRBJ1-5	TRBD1	CATSFGQGASNQPQHF	TGTGCCACCAGCTTTGGACAGGGGGCTAGCAATCAGCCCCAGCATTTT
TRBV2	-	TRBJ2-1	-	CASREGIHEQFF	TGTGCCAGCAGGGAGGGGATACATGAGCAGTTCTTC
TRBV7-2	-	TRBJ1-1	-	CASNSPVGGGAEAFF	TGTGCCAGCAACTCCCCCGTTGGGGGAGGCGCTGAAGCTTTCTTT
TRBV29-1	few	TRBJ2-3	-	CSVEGLRDTDTQYF	TGCAGCGTTGAGGGCCTCCGGGATACAGATACGCAGTATTTT
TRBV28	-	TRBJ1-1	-	CASSPLDSASQAFF	TGTGCCAGCAGTCCCTTGGACAGCGCCAGCCAAGCTTTCTTT